Given below is one T cell receptor (beta chain) in context. Trimming took off 6 bases at V and 5 bases at J, with 16 bases between the two ends. CDR3 size: 14 residues. In germline, CDR1 is MNHEY, CDR2 SVGEGT. As processed by the authors: Amplification from reference gene primers served as the basis for estimated nucleated cell counts. TCRdb's table, derived via immunoSEQ multiplex PCR, lists solely in-frame clones and lacks some. V, J and clone size are taken as reported in that table, and D and trimming were inferred from the DNA itself. The table shows 150,000 to 190,000 clones, with approximately 90% occurring only once. This sample was included in a study of blood T cell repertoires in COVID-19. Study background: The origin of the acute and convalescent COVID-19 samples was the United States, Italy and Spain. Nucleic acid was either cDNA or gDNA, and it came from T cells, B-cell-depleted T cells, or PBMCs.

The receptor's source is a woman in her seventies with acute or convalescent COVID-19. This chain uses TRBV6-2 or TRBV6-3 with TRBJ1-1; D not resolved. The sequencing sample was made of peripheral blood. The CDR3 nucleotides read TGTGCCAGCAGCGACGGGTACCTGAGGACTGAAGCTTTCTTT. Protein: CASSDGYLRTEAFF.